Following are 15 T cell receptor beta chains from one sample sequenced in a study of shared clonotypes between healthy human individuals (dated by TCRdb to 2020 to 2022). For the CD8 naive samples, CD45RO-negative cells were positively selected for CCR7, yielding a CD45RA+CCR7+ population from which TemRA cells were excluded. Library prep was done by the immunoSEQ multiplex PCR assay. Drawn from immuneACCESS, this table holds only the in-frame rearrangements with V and J called that TCRdb kept. Clones are partly lost; checked studies trace under half to an unresolved V gene and leave the rest unexplained. In this sample the table shows 2 million to 2.5 million clones, approximately 94% of which occur a single time. Around 1.7% of the sample is held by the ten biggest clonotypes. The sample consisted of naive CD8+ T cells from PBMCs. The sample's cell subset or site label is to be understood as: CD45RA+CCR7+. These receptors all come from a man between 18 and 35 years old in good health. Some clones in this sample may be carry-over from other donors' samples.

Concerning this clone itself: Other DNA sequences within the sample encode an identical CDR3. This sequence joins TRBV19 and TRBJ1-1, with D possibly TRBD1 on 5 matching bases. CDR3 length: 13 amino acids. Per germline, CDR1 LNHDA and CDR2 SQIVND (reference sequence). With 9 bases removed from V and 1 base from J, the gap between germline ends came to 12 bases. As DNA, the CDR3 is TGTGCCAGCTCCCGGACATCGAACACTGAAGCTTTCTTT. Translation: CASSRTSNTEAFF.

J is TRBJ2-3 and V is TRBV27; tentative D call: TRBD2 (6 bases). CDR3 length: 16 amino acids. V lost 4 bases, J lost 2 bases, and 16 bases lay in between. Germline V lookup: CDR1 MNHEY, CDR2 SMNVEV (reference sequence). The CDR3 protein is CASSSGTGEVTDTQYF. As DNA, the CDR3 is TGTGCCAGCAGTTCCGGGACTGGGGAGGTCACAGATACGCAGTATTTT.

This clone was found once. The chain joins TRBV7-9 to TRBJ1-3; D not certain. The V gene lost 4 bases and the J gene lost 2 bases, with 9 bases spanning the gap. CDR1 is SEHNR, CDR2 FQNEAQ, per germline (reference sequence). The CDR3 totals 14 residues. In DNA, the CDR3 is TGTGCCAGCAGCTACGCAGAACCTGGAAACACCATATATTTT. It translates to CASSYAEPGNTIYF.

The chain carries TRBV6-6 and TRBJ2-7, with a weak D call TRBD1 (5 bases). The CDR3 spans 15 residues. The germline V gene encodes CDR1 MNHNY and CDR2 SVGAGI (reference sequence). Between the trimmed V and J ends, which lost 9 bases and 4 bases, there was a span of 22 bases. CDR3 sequence reads: CASKDSPWGSYEQYF. The CDR3 region has the DNA TGTGCCAGTAAAGACAGCCCATGGGGTTCTTACGAGCAGTACTTC.

The chain is built from TRBV6-6 and TRBJ2-4, with 7 bases that match TRBD2. Germline V gene data show CDR1 as MNHNY and CDR2 as SVGAGI (reference sequence). The length of the CDR3 is 14 residues. Germline trimming cut 10 bases from V and 5 bases from J; bases unmatched to any gene: 11. CDR3 nucleotides: TGTGCCACACTAGCTAAGGCGGGGGAAAACATTCAGTACTTC. The encoded protein is CATLAKAGENIQYF.

Regarding this clone: Other nucleotide sequences in the sample specify the same CDR3. The chain carries TRBV9 and TRBJ2-7; D possibly matches TRBD1 or TRBD2 (5 bases each). Trimming took 2 bases from V and 3 from J, leaving 12 bases between them. This CDR3 spans 14 amino acids. The germline CDR1 and CDR2 sequences are SGDLS and YYNGEE. The CDR3 nucleotides are TGTGCCAGCAGCGTCGGCGACAGCGGCTACGAGCAGTACTTC. Protein product: CASSVGDSGYEQYF.

This CDR3 is CASSIIAGGNNEQFF. DNA for the CDR3: TGTGCCAGTAGCATAATAGCGGGGGGAAACAATGAGCAGTTCTTC. The chain carries TRBV19 and TRBJ2-1; 10 bases map to TRBD2. The CDR3 consists of 15 residues. The V gene's germline CDR1 is LNHDA and CDR2 SQIVND (reference sequence). J was trimmed by 5 bases and V by 6 bases; bases with no gene match: 7.

The genes are TRBV28 and TRBJ1-5, with a weak D call TRBD1 (5 bases). The CDR3 has 16 amino acids. The V end was cut by 2 bases, the J end by 0 bases, with 11 bases between. Germline values: CDR1 MDHEN, CDR2 SYDVKM. As DNA, the CDR3 is TGTGCCAGCAGTTTAATGGGGGGTCTTAGCAATCAGCCCCAGCATTTT. The encoded protein is CASSLMGGLSNQPQHF.

This chain links TRBV28 with TRBJ2-7; TRBD2 agrees at 11 bases. J was trimmed by 6 bases and V by 4 bases; bases with no gene match: 14. Germline V lookup: CDR1 MDHEN, CDR2 SYDVKM. The CDR3 loop spans 17 amino acids. In DNA, the CDR3 is TGTGCCAGCAGTTCTTCTTGGAGGGGACTAGCGGTTCCCGAGCAGTACTTC. Translation gives CASSSSWRGLAVPEQYF.

This rearrangement joins TRBV9 to TRBJ2-1; 10 bases map to TRBD1. This CDR3 is 14 amino acids long. Germline CDR1 is SGDLS and CDR2 is YYNGEE. Germline trimming cut 2 bases from V and 8 bases from J; bases unmatched to any gene: 4. CDR3 in amino acids: CASSVGQGVYEQFF. The CDR3 region has the DNA TGTGCCAGCAGCGTCGGACAGGGGGTCTATGAGCAGTTCTTC.

The chain combines TRBV4-1 with TRBJ2-7, with a possible D match to TRBD2 (7 bases). V lost 4 bases and J 3 bases, leaving 16 bases between the germline ends. Per the germline V gene, CDR1 is MGHRA and CDR2 is YSYEKL. The CDR3 extends over 15 amino acids. This chain's CDR3 is CASSPQGGLSYEQYF. The CDR3 region has the DNA TGCGCCAGCAGCCCACAGGGAGGGCTTAGCTACGAGCAGTACTTC.

The V call is TRBV7-8, the J call TRBJ1-1; D unclear. V shed 1 base and J shed 1 base, with 10 bases lying between them. The CDR3 runs 15 residues. In germline, CDR1 is SGHVS, CDR2 FQNEAQ. The CDR3 here is CASSLDWRENTEAFF. CDR3 nucleotides: TGTGCCAGCAGCTTAGATTGGCGGGAGAACACTGAAGCTTTCTTT. Looking up the rest from reference TRBV7-8 and TRBJ1-1 gives the full variable domain: GAGVSQSPRYKVAKRGQDVALRCDPISGHVSLFWYQQALGQGPEFLTYFQNEAQLDKSGLPSDRFFAERPEGSVSTLKIQRTQQEDSAVYLCASSLDWRENTEAFFGQGTRLTVV.

The CDR3 sequence is CASSNYGQGSRETQYF. The CDR3 DNA reads as TGTGCCAGCAGCAATTATGGACAGGGGAGTAGAGAGACCCAGTACTTC. The chain is built from TRBV7-2 and TRBJ2-5; TRBD1 matches at 9 bases. The CDR3 contains 16 residues. The germline V gene has CDR1 SGHTA and CDR2 FQGNSA. V lost 5 bases, J lost 4 bases, and 11 bases stayed unmatched. Looking up the rest from reference TRBV7-2 and TRBJ2-5 gives the full variable domain: GAGVSQSPSNKVTEKGKDVELRCDPISGHTALYWYRQSLGQGLEFLIYFQGNSAPDKSGLPSDRFSAERTGGSVSTLTIQRTQQEDSAVYLCASSNYGQGSRETQYFGPGTRLLVL.

This clone was observed a handful of times. The rearrangement links TRBV19 to TRBJ1-1; TRBD1 is a possible D gene (6 bases). The germline CDR1 and CDR2 sequences are LNHDA and SQIVND (reference sequence). CDR3 length equals 14 residues. V dropped 1 base and J dropped 7 bases, with 13 bases sitting between them. In nucleotides, the CDR3 is TGTGCCAGTAGTATAGCCCGACAGGCACTTGAAGCTTTCTTT. Translating gives CASSIARQALEAFF.

The genes are TRBV19 and TRBJ2-1, with D possibly matching TRBD1 (6 bases). Trimming took 5 bases from V and 9 from J, leaving 23 bases between them. Per the germline V gene, CDR1 is LNHDA and CDR2 is SQIVND (reference sequence). This CDR3 comprises 16 residues. The CDR3 coding sequence is TGTGCCAGTAGTCACTTATTCGGGACACCTCGCGGTGAGCAGTTCTTC. Protein sequence: CASSHLFGTPRGEQFF.